This T cell receptor beta chain was identified in a study of shared clonotypes between healthy human individuals. Germline V gives CDR1 SGHRS, CDR2 YFSETQ. This CDR3 spans 15 amino acids. V was clipped by 4 bases and J by 8 bases; unmatched bases: 9. Some clones are missing from TCRdb's copy, which holds only in-frame ones; the method was immunoSEQ multiplex PCR. In the table there are under 600,000 clones, about three quarters of which are singletons. The chain combines TRBV5-1 with TRBJ2-1; 10 positions match TRBD1. The material sequenced was PBMCs. This receptor was identified in a middle-aged woman in good health. Some clones in this sample may be carry-over from other donors' samples. CDR3 coding DNA: TGCGCCAGCAGCCCTGAGGGACAGGGGATGGATGAGCAGTTCTTC. Translated, it gives CASSPEGQGMDEQFF.